This T cell receptor (beta chain) was documented in a study of OX40 agonist ivuxolimab in advanced cancers. Trimming left V 2 bases short and J 9 bases short, with 5 bases between. The CDR3 has 11 amino acids. Germline V gene lookup returns CDR1 SEHNR and CDR2 FQNEAQ (reference sequence). The protocol was immunoSEQ multiplex PCR, while the TCRdb copy is restricted to in-frame clones and leaves out a portion. The top ten clones hold roughly 0.61% of a sample with about 110,000 clones, 80% to 95% of them seen once. The sequencing used CD4+ or CD8+ T cells sorted from blood, collected in a trial of the OX40 agonist ivuxolimab. This chain uses TRBV7-9 with TRBJ2-1; D not resolved. The source is an adult with an advanced solid tumor such as melanoma, head and neck, liver or kidney cancer. The CDR3 loop reads CASSLYSEQFF. CDR3 DNA: TGTGCCAGCAGCTTATATAGTGAGCAGTTCTTC.